This T cell receptor (beta chain) comes out of a study of T cell repertoires in cytomegalovirus infection. Study-wide context: Public TCR beta signatures provided an indication of both CMV infection and a matching HLA type.

CDR3 length: 15 amino acids. Trimming took 1 base from V and 8 from J; bases not matched to a gene: 8. Per the germline V gene, CDR1 is SGHTA and CDR2 is FQGNSA. One entry per CDR3 protein results from TCRdb running MiXCR on the reads. The data contain over 300,000 distinct CDR3 sequences, 8% to 10% of them singletons. For this clonotype: As yet, its antigen is unknown.

Study findings and constraints: What dominated the ex vivo response were HLA-C-restricted CMV-specific TCR beta clonotypes. CMV carriers having the relevant HLA were flagged by cumulative public TCR beta family frequency.

The chain employs TRBV7-2 and TRBJ2-1, with 7 positions matching TRBD1. The sample was PBMCs. The clonotype comes from a human donor in good health (CMV status not recorded). Some clones in this sample may be carry-over from other donors' samples. The CDR3 bases are TGTGCCAGCAGCTTAGACAGGGGTAAATTCGATGAGCAGTTCTTC. Translating gives CASSLDRGKFDEQFF. Based on the CDR3 plus reference TRBV7-2 and TRBJ2-1, the full variable domain is GAGVSQSPSNKVTEKGKDVELRCDPISGHTALYWYRQSLGQGLEFLIYFQGNSAPDKSGLPSDRFSAERTGGSVSTLTIQRTQQEDSAVYLCASSLDRGKFDEQFFGPGTRLTVL.